Sequencing of this T cell receptor beta chain was carried out in a study of type 1 regulatory T cells. This clonotype was counted a few times. The antigen is not known. Findings of the study overall: Tr1 cells had a more restricted TCR repertoire than non-Tr1 cells.

CDR1 and CDR2 from the germline V gene are LGHNA and YNFKEQ. The V gene end was trimmed by 1 base and the J gene end by 1 base; junction bases not matched to a gene: 2. The CDR3 totals 15 residues. TCRdb reprocessed the reads with MiXCR, giving one entry per CDR3 protein. The sample shows about 71,000 distinct CDR3 sequences, less than 25% of them seen only once. Material: cultured type 1 regulatory T (Tr1) cells, either the whole culture or a sorted fraction (not recorded which). The genes are TRBV4-2 and TRBJ2-3, with 7 nucleotides matching TRBD1. This receptor was identified in a human donor in good health. The CDR3 nucleotides read TGTGCCAGCAGCCAAGGACAGGGAGGCACAGATACGCAGTATTTT. Translation: CASSQGQGGTDTQYF.